Each of the 8 T cell receptor beta chains below was sequenced from the same sample in a study of T cell responses to AZD1222 COVID-19 vaccine. Method: immunoSEQ multiplex PCR; TCRdb's copy keeps in-frame clones and lacks some. The sample includes roughly 100,000 clones, 90% seen only once; the top ten take 4% to 5.5%. The starting material was peripheral blood, obtained on day 0 of AZD1222 vaccination. The receptors here all came from an adult in good health.

Notes on this clone: One end of the junction is discordant with germline, which a read error may explain. The chain recombines TRBV7-9 with TRBJ1-2; unclear D gene. Per germline, CDR1 SEHNR and CDR2 FQNEAQ (reference sequence). The CDR3 is 12 amino acids. The CDR3 spells CASNLGPPGYTF. The CDR3 nucleotides are TGTGCCAGCAACTTAGGGCCTCCTGGCTACACCTTC.

This rearrangement joins TRBV5-4 to TRBJ1-4; tentative D call: TRBD1 (5 bases). Trimming took 4 bases from V and 8 from J, leaving 12 bases between them. The CDR3 contains 13 residues. Per the germline V gene, CDR1 is SGHNT and CDR2 is YYREEE (reference sequence). CDR3 region: CASSQWGDEKLFF. CDR3 bases: TGTGCCAGCAGCCAGTGGGGGGACGAAAAACTGTTTTTT.

This clone was found once. This CDR3 reads CATSRDRAASTDTQYF. DNA for the CDR3: TGTGCCACCAGCAGAGATCGGGCAGCTAGCACAGATACGCAGTATTTT. The genes are TRBV15 and TRBJ2-3, with D unclear. The germline V gene has CDR1 LNHNV and CDR2 YYDKDF (reference sequence). V was shortened by 0 bases and J by 0 bases, with 10 bases between the two germline ends. The CDR3 runs to 16 residues. Full variable domain (missing parts from reference TRBV15 and TRBJ2-3): DAMVIQNPRYQVTQFGKPVTLSCSQTLNHNVMYWYQQKSSQAPKLLFHYYDKDFNNEADTPDNFQSRRPNTSFCFLDIRSPGLGDTAMYLCATSRDRAASTDTQYFGPGTRLTVL.

This clone was recorded once. The chain combines TRBV7-9 with TRBJ2-2; 8 positions agree with TRBD2. V was clipped by 7 bases and J by 2 bases; unmatched bases: 9. The CDR3 is 16 amino acids. Germline CDR1 is SEHNR and CDR2 is FQNEAQ (reference sequence). The CDR3 loop reads CASTGRGNFNTGELFF. CDR3 in DNA: TGTGCCAGCACCGGGAGGGGAAATTTCAACACCGGGGAGCTGTTTTTT.

The chain carries TRBV5-1 and TRBJ1-4; no reliable D call. The V gene lost 4 bases and the J gene lost 3 bases, with 13 bases spanning the gap. The CDR3 is 15 residues long. CDR1 and CDR2 (germline): SGHRS, YFSETQ. CDR3 sequence (DNA): TGCGCCAGCAGCGCCTCGGGGTCGGCTAATGAAAAACTGTTTTTT. It encodes CASSASGSANEKLFF.

This rearrangement joins TRBV2 to TRBJ1-5; D is possibly TRBD1 (5 bases). The ends were cut back, 4 bases at V and 5 bases at J, with 9 bases in the middle. Germline V lookup: CDR1 SNHLY, CDR2 FYNNEI. The CDR3 runs to 13 residues. The CDR3, as DNA: TGTGCCAGCAGTGGACAGCTTGATCAGCCCCAGCATTTT. Translating gives CASSGQLDQPQHF.

V is TRBV4-3 and J is TRBJ2-6, with a possible D match to TRBD1 (6 bases). V lost 5 bases, J lost 1 base, and 15 bases lay in between. The germline gives CDR1 LGHNA, CDR2 YSLEER. This CDR3 has 17 amino acids. The CDR3 DNA reads TGCGCCAGCAGCTCGGTGGGGACATTTTCTGGGGCCAACGTCCTGACTTTC. It translates to CASSSVGTFSGANVLTF.

The chain joins TRBV5-6 to TRBJ2-3; possible D gene TRBD2, 6 bases. Germline CDR1 reads SGHDT; CDR2 reads YYEEEE. The CDR3 runs 13 residues. V lost 4 bases, J lost 5 bases, and 11 bases lay in between. The CDR3 loop is CASSLLGGDTQYF. CDR3 nucleotides: TGTGCCAGCAGCCTGTTGGGGGGAGATACGCAGTATTTT.